These 26 T cell receptor beta chains came from one sample sequenced in a study of blood T cell repertoires in COVID-19. Clones were read by immunoSEQ multiplex PCR, and TCRdb kept only the in-frame ones, dropping some. The sample comprises about 210,000 clones, 75% to 85% of which are singletons, and about 9% rests with the top ten. Material for sequencing was PBMCs or T cells enriched from blood (not recorded which). The receptors come from a man aged 35-49 years who had recovered from COVID-19.

The V call is TRBV27, the J call TRBJ1-6; D possibly corresponds to TRBD1 (6 bases). CDR3 length: 16 amino acids. Per germline, CDR1 MNHEY and CDR2 SMNVEV (reference sequence). V was pared by 1 base and J by 7 bases, with 14 bases between. CDR3 sequence: CASSLYGPGHNSPLHF. The CDR3 DNA sequence: TGTGCCAGCAGTTTATACGGCCCGGGACACAATTCACCCCTCCACTTT.

The chain recombines TRBV5-1 with TRBJ2-1; TRBD2 matches 9 bases. CDR1 SGHRS and CDR2 YFSETQ come from the germline V gene. Losses at the gene ends were 5 bases for V and 6 bases for J; bases not matched to a gene: 6. This CDR3 is 14 amino acids long. The CDR3 DNA reads TGCGCCAGCAGGAATGCGGGAGGGGTCAATGAGCAGTTCTTC. It specifies CASRNAGGVNEQFF.

The rearrangement joins TRBV3-1 (or the pseudogene TRBV3-2) to TRBJ1-6; D not certain. The CDR3 is 14 amino acids. Trimming left V 3 bases short and J 5 bases short, with 8 bases between. Germline CDR1 and CDR2: LGHDT and YNNKEL (reference sequence). CDR3 nucleotide sequence: TGTGCCAGCAGCCAGCCGGGAAATAATTCACCCCTCCACTTT. Translated: CASSQPGNNSPLHF.

The J gene is TRBJ1-1, the V gene TRBV24-1; TRBD1 matches 7 bases. Germline CDR1 reads KGHDR; CDR2 reads SFDVKD. The CDR3 spans 13 residues. Losses at the gene ends were 7 bases for V and 6 bases for J; bases not matched to a gene: 7. CDR3 amino acids: CATSRQGKSEAFF. In DNA form, the CDR3 reads TGTGCCACCAGCCGACAGGGCAAGTCTGAAGCTTTCTTT.

The J gene is TRBJ1-5, the V gene TRBV30; 8 bases are a match to TRBD1. CDR1 is GTSNPN and CDR2 is SVGIG in the germline V gene (reference sequence). V gave up 5 bases and J gave up 7 bases; unmatched junction bases: 7. CDR3 length equals 13 residues. The CDR3 DNA is TGTGCCTGGGGTTCAGGGGGCTTACAGCCCCAGCATTTT. Its protein is CAWGSGGLQPQHF.

This clone was observed a handful of times. V gene TRBV30 combines with J gene TRBJ2-3; D remains unclear. Between the trimmed V and J ends, which lost 2 bases and 6 bases, there was a span of 6 bases. There are 11 residues in the CDR3. The V gene's germline CDR1 is GTSNPN and CDR2 SVGIG (reference sequence). The CDR3 is CAWSLGDTQYF. The CDR3 DNA follows: TGTGCCTGGAGTTTGGGCGATACGCAGTATTTT.

This chain uses TRBV7-3 with TRBJ1-1; D gene ambiguous. This CDR3 comprises 14 residues. Trimming left V 2 bases short and J 0 bases short, with 7 bases between. Germline-derived CDR1 and CDR2 are SGHTA and FQGTGA. The CDR3 DNA follows: TGTGCCAGCAGCTTAGGCGGGCTGAACACTGAAGCTTTCTTT. It codes for CASSLGGLNTEAFF.

This CDR3 is CACQGGTSSTDTQYF. The CDR3 coding sequence is TGTGCCTGCCAGGGGGGGACTAGCAGCACAGATACGCAGTATTTT. V usage is TRBV19 and J usage is TRBJ2-3; 9 nucleotides match TRBD2. The CDR3 has 15 residues. Germline CDR1 and CDR2: LNHDA and SQIVND (reference sequence). V gave up 11 bases and J gave up 0 bases; unmatched junction bases: 9. The variable domain in full, with the rest retrieved from reference TRBV19 and TRBJ2-3, is DGGITQSPKYLFRKEGQNVTLSCEQNLNHDAMYWYRQDPGQGLRLIYYSQIVNDFQKGDIAEGYSVSREKKESFPLTVTSAQKNPTAFYLCACQGGTSSTDTQYFGPGTRLTVL.

The chain joins TRBV5-6 to TRBJ2-5; the D gene is possibly TRBD2 (5 bases). The CDR3 is made up of 13 amino acids. CDR1 and CDR2 (germline): SGHDT, YYEEEE. V gave up 3 bases and J gave up 5 bases, with 11 bases separating them. This chain's CDR3 is CASSYGVGETQYF. The CDR3 nucleotides read TGTGCCAGCAGCTACGGGGTGGGGGAGACCCAGTACTTC. Full variable domain (missing parts from reference TRBV5-6 and TRBJ2-5): DAGVTQSPTHLIKTRGQQVTLRCSPKSGHDTVSWYQQALGQGPQFIFQYYEEEERQRGNFPDRFSGHQFPNYSSELNVNALLLGDSALYLCASSYGVGETQYFGPGTRLLVL.

The chain couples TRBV6-5 to TRBJ2-7; a weak D match, TRBD1 (6 bases). The ends were cut back, 8 bases at V and 8 bases at J, with 19 bases in the middle. CDR1 is MNHEY and CDR2 is SVGAGI in the germline V gene. The CDR3 runs to 13 residues. CDR3 amino acids: CASRPGVWEKQYF. In nucleotides, the CDR3 is TGTGCCAGCCGGCCAGGGGTCTGGGAGAAGCAGTACTTC.

The chain recombines TRBV10-3 with TRBJ2-3; 7 bases match TRBD2. This CDR3 has 15 residues. The germline gives CDR1 ENHRY, CDR2 SYGVKD. V lost 6 bases to trimming and J lost 0 bases; unmatched junction nucleotides: 6. The CDR3 coding sequence is TGTGCCATCAGCGCTAGCGGATTAAGCACAGATACGCAGTATTTT. It encodes CAISASGLSTDTQYF.

The chain couples TRBV19 to TRBJ1-5; D is unresolved. This CDR3 contains 16 residues. Germline CDR1 is LNHDA and CDR2 is SQIVND (reference sequence). V lost 6 bases and J lost 4, with 19 bases in between. CDR3 residues: CASSPPGTITNQPQHF. Written as DNA, the CDR3 is TGTGCCAGTAGCCCCCCGGGAACGATAACTAATCAGCCCCAGCATTTT.

This chain uses TRBV7-9 with TRBJ1-3; D is ambiguous. The V end was cut by 2 bases, the J end by 0 bases, with 17 bases between. Germline CDR1 is SEHNR and CDR2 is FQNEAQ (reference sequence). There are 18 residues in the CDR3. CDR3 in amino acids: CASSLPLGLKSSGNTIYF. DNA for the CDR3: TGTGCCAGCAGCTTACCCCTAGGACTCAAGAGCTCTGGAAACACCATATATTTT.

The chain uses TRBV18 and TRBJ1-1; D not certain. With 3 bases removed from V and 3 bases from J, the gap between germline ends came to 8 bases. The germline gives CDR1 KGHSH, CDR2 LQKENI. There are 13 residues in the CDR3. The CDR3 DNA follows: TGTGCCAGCTCACCTTTTGAGCACACTGAAGCTTTCTTT. Protein sequence: CASSPFEHTEAFF. The complete variable domain, with remaining parts taken from reference TRBV18 and TRBJ1-1, reads NAGVMQNPRHLVRRRGQEARLRCSPMKGHSHVYWYRQLPEEGLKFMVYLQKENIIDESGMPKERFSAEFPKEGPSILRIQQVVRGDSAAYFCASSPFEHTEAFFGQGTRLTVV.

CDR3 residues: CASTLLSGNTIYF. CDR3 bases: TGTGCCAGCACCCTACTCTCTGGAAACACCATATATTTT. The chain is built from TRBV2 and TRBJ1-3; D is unclear. The CDR3 sequence is 13 residues long. Trimming left V 7 bases short and J 0 bases short, with 7 bases between. Germline-derived CDR1 and CDR2 are SNHLY and FYNNEI. Supplemented by reference TRBV2 and TRBJ1-3, the full variable domain reads EPEVTQTPSHQVTQMGQEVILRCVPISNHLYFYWYRQILGQKVEFLVSFYNNEISEKSEIFDDQFSVERPDGSNFTLKIRSTKLEDSAMYFCASTLLSGNTIYFGEGSWLTVV.

The V gene is TRBV3-1 (or the pseudogene TRBV3-2), the J gene TRBJ2-5, with 15 bases that match TRBD2. V lost 1 base to trimming and J lost 5 bases; unmatched junction nucleotides: 2. Germline V gene sequence: CDR1 LGHDT, CDR2 YNNKEL (reference sequence). CDR3 size: 16 residues. The CDR3: CASSQVGLAGGETQYF. In DNA, the CDR3 is TGTGCCAGCAGCCAAGTGGGACTAGCGGGGGGTGAGACCCAGTACTTC.

This chain connects TRBV15 to TRBJ1-2, with D uncertain. Germline CDR1 reads LNHNV; CDR2 reads YYDKDF (reference sequence). This CDR3 comprises 13 residues. Trimming cost V 2 bases and J 6 bases, with 10 bases left between them. The CDR3 coding sequence is TGTGCCACCAGCAGACCTCCTCTTGATGGCTACACCTTC. Translating it yields CATSRPPLDGYTF.

The chain has TRBV7-9 and TRBJ1-5; 10 bases map to TRBD1. CDR3 size: 17 residues. V was pared by 3 bases and J by 2 bases, with 7 bases of the junction left unmatched. From germline, CDR1 is SEHNR and CDR2 FQNEAQ (reference sequence). CDR3 residues: CASSFGLGQGGNQPQHF. The CDR3 nucleotides are TGTGCCAGCAGCTTCGGCTTAGGACAGGGGGGCAATCAGCCCCAGCATTTT.

The chain uses TRBV3-1 (or the pseudogene TRBV3-2) and TRBJ1-6; D unclear. The germline V gene has CDR1 LGHDT and CDR2 YNNKEL (reference sequence). Between the trimmed V and J ends, which lost 1 base and 3 bases, there was a span of 10 bases. The CDR3 runs 16 residues. The CDR3 region has the DNA TGTGCCAGCAGCCAAGGGCTGCCTGACTATAATTCACCCCTCCACTTT. This encodes CASSQGLPDYNSPLHF.

The genes are TRBV30 and TRBJ2-1; 8 positions match TRBD2. CDR1 and CDR2 from the germline V gene are GTSNPN and SVGIG (reference sequence). Unmatched junction bases numbered 1, after V lost 2 bases and J lost 1 base. This CDR3 has 14 amino acids. The CDR3 here is CAWSSGSSYNEQFF. Written as DNA, the CDR3 is TGTGCCTGGAGTAGCGGGAGTTCCTACAATGAGCAGTTCTTC. The full variable domain, with the rest looked up from reference TRBV30 and TRBJ2-1, is SQTIHQWPATLVQPVGSPLSLECTVEGTSNPNLYWYRQAAGRGLQLLFYSVGIGQISSEVPQNLSASRPQDRQFILSSKKLLLSDSGFYLCAWSSGSSYNEQFFGPGTRLTVL.

The chain recombines TRBV28 with TRBJ1-1; TRBD1 agrees at 7 bases. CDR1 is MDHEN and CDR2 is SYDVKM in the germline V gene. The V gene end was trimmed by 5 bases and the J gene end by 2 bases; junction bases not matched to a gene: 8. The CDR3 is 15 residues long. DNA of the CDR3: TGTGCCAGCAGTAGGGGGGACAGTGATAACACTGAAGCTTTCTTT. Translating gives CASSRGDSDNTEAFF.

The chain carries TRBV6-6 and TRBJ1-1; 7 bases fit TRBD1. The trim removed 7 bases at V and 9 bases at J, leaving 17 bases unmatched. The CDR3 is 15 residues long. Germline V gives CDR1 MNHNY, CDR2 SVGAGI (reference sequence). CDR3 nucleotides: TGTGCCAGCATTAATCAGGGACAGAGCAGTCCCCAAGCTTTCTTT. This gives the protein CASINQGQSSPQAFF.

The V gene is TRBV18, the J gene TRBJ1-1, with TRBD1 as a possible D gene (6 bases). The CDR3 length is 18 residues. The V gene's germline CDR1 is KGHSH and CDR2 LQKENI. V was pared by 3 bases and J by 0 bases, with 20 bases between. CDR3 sequence (DNA): TGTGCCAGCTCACCTCGGATCGCGACAGGTGTAATGAACACTGAAGCTTTCTTT. This encodes CASSPRIATGVMNTEAFF. Supplemented by reference TRBV18 and TRBJ1-1, the full variable domain reads NAGVMQNPRHLVRRRGQEARLRCSPMKGHSHVYWYRQLPEEGLKFMVYLQKENIIDESGMPKERFSAEFPKEGPSILRIQQVVRGDSAAYFCASSPRIATGVMNTEAFFGQGTRLTVV.

This clone was detected only a few times. V and J are TRBV9 and TRBJ2-1, with TRBD2 identical over 11 bases. Per the germline V gene, CDR1 is SGDLS and CDR2 is YYNGEE. V was pared by 5 bases and J by 12 bases, with 7 bases of the junction left unmatched. The CDR3 has 13 amino acids. The CDR3 DNA sequence: TGTGCCAGCAGAGGGACTAGCGGAGCAACGCAGTTCTTC. This translates into CASRGTSGATQFF.

This chain links TRBV11-2 with TRBJ1-2; the D gene is possibly TRBD1 (6 bases). Germline CDR1 and CDR2: SGHAT and FQNNGV. V dropped 5 bases and J dropped 3 bases, with 10 bases sitting between them. CDR3 length equals 13 residues. The CDR3 spells CASSEQGYYGYTF. The DNA for the CDR3 is TGTGCCAGCAGCGAACAGGGATACTATGGCTACACCTTC.

The chain employs TRBV27 and TRBJ2-7; TRBD2 matches at 7 bases. The CDR3 has 14 residues. After removal of 4 bases from V and 6 bases from J, the junction contained 9 bases not matched to a gene. Per germline, CDR1 MNHEY and CDR2 SMNVEV (reference sequence). This CDR3 reads CASSSQLGGSEQYF. The CDR3 DNA follows: TGTGCCAGCAGTTCCCAGTTGGGGGGGTCCGAGCAGTACTTC.